A selection of T cell receptor beta chains follows, all from one sample in a study of blood T cell repertoires in COVID-19. Clones were sequenced by immunoSEQ multiplex PCR, and TCRdb holds only the in-frame ones, with some missing. The table has tens of thousands of clones, around 87% seen once; the top ten hold 4.5% to 6%. Specimen: peripheral blood. The origin of the receptors is a human donor in a cohort sampled during active COVID-19. Both conserved end residues are part of each CDR3. The D gene is left open where the match is weak.

J: TRBJ1-2; V: TRBV9; D: .; CDR3: CASSGPNRDGYTF
J: TRBJ2-6; V: TRBV14; D: .; CDR3: CASSQDRGIVTGANVLTF
J: TRBJ1-2; V: TRBV27; D: TRBD1; CDR3: CASSSRQGPLANYGYTF
J: TRBJ1-1; V: TRBV7-2; D: .; CDR3: CASSRTYDGHTEAFF
J: TRBJ1-3; V: TRBV5-4; D: .; CDR3: CASSLLQGGDTIYF
J: TRBJ2-3; V: TRBV2; D: TRBD2; CDR3: CASSGVASGSGDTQYF
J: TRBJ2-3; V: TRBV12-5; D: TRBD1; CDR3: CASASGQGIDTQYF
J: TRBJ2-5; V: TRBV13; D: TRBD1; CDR3: CASSYTGGGETQYF
J: TRBJ1-6; V: TRBV25-1; D: .; CDR3: CASSLDYSYNSPLHF
J: TRBJ1-5; V: TRBV6-5; D: .; CDR3: CASSRDYSNQPQHF
J: TRBJ1-5; V: TRBV30; D: .; CDR3: CAWGSFQPQHF
J: TRBJ1-1; V: TRBV28; D: .; CDR3: CASRAWGGNTEAFF
J: TRBJ2-5; V: TRBV6-6; D: .; CDR3: CASIFLETQYF
J: TRBJ2-7; V: TRBV5-4; D: .; CDR3: CASSSDRRTLSYEQYF
J: TRBJ2-2; V: TRBV30; D: TRBD1; CDR3: CAWDRASYTGELFF
J: TRBJ2-7; V: TRBV18; D: TRBD1; CDR3: CASSRQGPYEQYF
J: TRBJ2-7; V: TRBV6-5; D: .; CDR3: CASSNSLDGGSYEQYF
J: TRBJ2-6; V: TRBV11-2; D: .; CDR3: CASTLSGTVSGANVLTF
J: TRBJ2-3; V: TRBV7-3; D: TRBD2; CDR3: CASSSGTSWPDTQYF
J: TRBJ2-3; V: TRBV19; D: .; CDR3: CASSIARLRDTQYF
J: TRBJ2-1; V: TRBV29-1; D: TRBD2; CDR3: CSAQLAGGYEQFF
J: TRBJ2-7; V: TRBV21-1; D: .; CDR3: CASTKSPDGGQREQYF
J: TRBJ1-1; V: TRBV7-3; D: .; CDR3: CASSPSGVNTEAFF
J: TRBJ2-1; V: TRBV9; D: TRBD2; CDR3: CASSPPSGRKGEQFF
J: TRBJ2-2; V: TRBV4-3; D: TRBD1; CDR3: CASSQEGGQGATGELFF
J: TRBJ2-1; V: TRBV7-3; D: .; CDR3: CASSLRRDEQFF
J: TRBJ2-2; V: TRBV12-3/TRBV12-4; D: .; CDR3: CASRGRTGELFF
J: TRBJ2-7; V: TRBV5-6; D: .; CDR3: CASSLAGVTSYEQYF
J: TRBJ2-2; V: TRBV28; D: TRBD2; CDR3: CASTELAGVTKNTGELFF
J: TRBJ2-1; V: TRBV6-1; D: .; CDR3: CASSDPRTTVQSSYNEQFF
J: TRBJ2-5; V: TRBV9; D: .; CDR3: CASSKGDQETQYF
J: TRBJ2-5; V: TRBV29-1; D: .; CDR3: CSVPSTTGRGTQYF
J: TRBJ2-6; V: TRBV5-1; D: TRBD1; CDR3: CASSQGAGGANVLTF
J: TRBJ1-1; V: TRBV5-1; D: TRBD1; CDR3: CASSRTGGLTEAFF
J: TRBJ2-7; V: TRBV9; D: .; CDR3: CASSVGGHSSYEQYF
J: TRBJ2-1; V: TRBV7-9; D: TRBD1; CDR3: CASSSTTPTGGWLDNEQFF
J: TRBJ2-1; V: TRBV28; D: .; CDR3: CASSLRREAQFF
J: TRBJ2-7; V: TRBV7-5; D: .; CDR3: CARPQPPGLANEQYF
J: TRBJ2-1; V: TRBV7-3; D: .; CDR3: CASSLGSANNEQFF
J: TRBJ2-2; V: TRBV5-4; D: .; CDR3: CASSLAKLGFNTGELFF
J: TRBJ2-5; V: TRBV6-6; D: TRBD2; CDR3: CASSQRTSGQETQYF